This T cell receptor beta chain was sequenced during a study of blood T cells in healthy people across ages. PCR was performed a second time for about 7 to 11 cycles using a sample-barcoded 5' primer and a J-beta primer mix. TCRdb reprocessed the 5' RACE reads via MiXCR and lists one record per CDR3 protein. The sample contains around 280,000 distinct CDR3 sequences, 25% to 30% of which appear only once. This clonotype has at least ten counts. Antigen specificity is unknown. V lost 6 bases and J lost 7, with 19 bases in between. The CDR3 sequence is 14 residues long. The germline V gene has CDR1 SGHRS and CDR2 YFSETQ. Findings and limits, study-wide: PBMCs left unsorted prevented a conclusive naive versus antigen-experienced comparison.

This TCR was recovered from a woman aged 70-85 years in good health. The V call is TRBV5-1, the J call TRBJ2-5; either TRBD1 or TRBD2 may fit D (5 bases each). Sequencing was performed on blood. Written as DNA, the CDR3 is TGCGCCAGCAACCGCCGGGACCGAGAAGGGACCCAGTACTTC. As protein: CASNRRDREGTQYF.